A single sample gave rise to the 5 T cell receptor beta chains below, sequenced in a study of neurological immune-mediated disorders. One entry per CDR3 protein, called by TCRdb with MiXCR from the 5' RACE reads. Of 45,000 to 55,000 distinct CDR3 sequences in the sample, around 3.1% are singletons; the top ten hold under 6%. Sequences were obtained from PBMCs. Receptor source: a man aged 35-49 years with multiple sclerosis.

This clonotype appeared many times. The chain is built from TRBV12-3 or TRBV12-4 and TRBJ1-2; D not certain. V lost 6 bases, J lost 2 bases, and 13 bases lay in between. This CDR3 is built from 14 residues. The CDR3: CASSSALGNYGYTF. The CDR3 coding sequence is TGTGCCAGCAGCTCCGCCCTGGGGAACTATGGCTACACCTTC.

The table lists this clonotype with many counts. The V gene is TRBV7-6, the J gene TRBJ2-7; D is possibly TRBD2 (7 bases). CDR3 length: 15 amino acids. CDR1 is SGHVS and CDR2 is FNYEAQ in the germline V gene. V was cut by 5 bases and J by 4 bases, with 18 bases left in between. The CDR3 is CASSPGGGAEYEQYF. The CDR3 DNA reads TGTGCCAGCAGCCCTGGGGGGGGGGCCGAATACGAGCAGTACTTC.

This clonotype was detected ten times or more. V usage is TRBV6-1 and J usage is TRBJ2-2; D is tentatively TRBD1 or TRBD2 (5 bases each). V was trimmed by 2 bases and J by 7 bases, leaving 11 bases between them. Per the germline V gene, CDR1 is MNHNS and CDR2 is SASEGT. CDR3 size: 14 residues. CDR3: CASSEMARGGELFF. The CDR3, as DNA: TGTGCCAGCAGTGAAATGGCGAGGGGCGGGGAGCTGTTTTTT.

This clonotype was counted at least ten times. A much larger clone differs by one base, so this may be a read error. The gene calls are TRBV5-1 and TRBJ1-4; 7 bases line up with TRBD1. CDR3 size: 14 residues. CDR1 and CDR2 from the germline V gene are SGHRS and YFSETQ. J lost 6 bases, V lost 2 bases, and 4 bases had no gene match. For the CDR3, the DNA is TGCGCCAGCAGCTTACAGGGGAACGATGAAAAACTGTTTTTT. Translated: CASSLQGNDEKLFF.

This clonotype appeared many times. The DNA of the CDR3 is TGTGCCAGCAGCTTCGGGACAGAGACCTACGAGCAGTACTTC. Translated: CASSFGTETYEQYF. The chain recombines TRBV7-9 with TRBJ2-7, with 7 bases aligning to TRBD1. Trimming cost V 3 bases and J 2 bases; bases outside gene matches: 4. CDR3 length: 14 amino acids. CDR1 is SEHNR, CDR2 FQNEAQ, per germline (reference sequence). Drawing the rest from reference TRBV7-9 and TRBJ2-7, the complete variable domain is DTGVSQNPRHKITKRGQNVTFRCDPISEHNRLYWYRQTLGQGPEFLTYFQNEAQLEKSRLLSDRFSAERPKGSFSTLEIQRTEQGDSAMYLCASSFGTETYEQYFGPGTRLTVT.